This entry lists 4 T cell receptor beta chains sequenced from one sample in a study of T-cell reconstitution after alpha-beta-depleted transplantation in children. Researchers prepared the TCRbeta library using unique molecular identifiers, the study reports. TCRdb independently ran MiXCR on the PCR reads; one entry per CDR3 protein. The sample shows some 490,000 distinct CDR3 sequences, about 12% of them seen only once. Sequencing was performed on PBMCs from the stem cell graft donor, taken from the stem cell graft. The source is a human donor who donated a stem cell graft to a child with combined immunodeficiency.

The CDR3, as DNA: TGTGCCAGCACCCTAGCAAGACTAGCGGGGGGTCTTAACACAGATACGCAGTATTTT. Its protein product is CASTLARLAGGLNTDTQYF. The chain combines TRBV6-2 or TRBV6-3 with TRBJ2-3; 13 nucleotides line up with TRBD2. This CDR3 has 19 amino acids. The ends lost 7 bases at V and 2 bases at J; junction bases unmatched: 15. Germline CDR1 and CDR2: MNHEY and SVGEGT.

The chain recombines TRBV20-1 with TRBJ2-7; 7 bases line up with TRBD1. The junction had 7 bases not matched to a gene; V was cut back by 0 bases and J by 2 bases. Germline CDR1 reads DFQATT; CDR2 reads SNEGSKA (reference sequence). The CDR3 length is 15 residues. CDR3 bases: TGCAGTGCTAGAGATCAGACAGGGAGCGCCTACGAGCAGTACTTC. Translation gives CSARDQTGSAYEQYF.

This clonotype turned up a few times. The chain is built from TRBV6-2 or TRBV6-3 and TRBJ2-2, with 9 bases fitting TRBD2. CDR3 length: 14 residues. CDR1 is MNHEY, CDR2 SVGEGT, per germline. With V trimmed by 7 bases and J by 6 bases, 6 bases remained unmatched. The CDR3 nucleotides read TGTGCCAGCATCGGACTAGCGATCGCCGGGGAGCTGTTTTTT. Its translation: CASIGLAIAGELFF.

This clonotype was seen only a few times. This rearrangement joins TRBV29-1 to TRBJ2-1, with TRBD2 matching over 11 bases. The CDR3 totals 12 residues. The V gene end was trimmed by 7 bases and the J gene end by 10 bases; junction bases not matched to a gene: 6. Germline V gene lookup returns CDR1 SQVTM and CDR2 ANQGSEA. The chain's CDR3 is CSARTSGREQFF. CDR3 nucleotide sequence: TGCAGCGCTAGGACTAGCGGGCGCGAGCAGTTCTTC.